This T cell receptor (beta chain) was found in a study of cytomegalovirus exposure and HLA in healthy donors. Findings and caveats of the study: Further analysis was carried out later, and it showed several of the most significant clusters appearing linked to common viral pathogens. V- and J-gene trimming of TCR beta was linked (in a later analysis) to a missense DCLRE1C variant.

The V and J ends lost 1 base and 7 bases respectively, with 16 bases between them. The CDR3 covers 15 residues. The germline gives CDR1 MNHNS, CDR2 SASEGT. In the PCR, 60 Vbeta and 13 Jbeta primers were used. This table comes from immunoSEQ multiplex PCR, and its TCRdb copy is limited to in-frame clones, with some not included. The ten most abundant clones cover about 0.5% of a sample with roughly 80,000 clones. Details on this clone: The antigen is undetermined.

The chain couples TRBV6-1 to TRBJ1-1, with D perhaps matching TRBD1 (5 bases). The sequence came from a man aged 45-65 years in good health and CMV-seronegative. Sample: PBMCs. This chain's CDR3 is CASSEVLGGSGEAFF. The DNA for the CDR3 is TGTGCCAGCAGTGAAGTATTGGGGGGGTCAGGTGAAGCTTTCTTT.